The clone carrying this TCR beta chain was picked up one time. V gave up 3 bases and J gave up 6 bases; unmatched junction bases: 2. Per the germline V gene, CDR1 is ENHRY and CDR2 is SYGVKD. CDR3 length equals 15 residues. This record belongs to a study of T cell changes during pregnancy in multiple sclerosis. The protocol was immunoSEQ multiplex PCR, while the TCRdb copy is restricted to in-frame clones and leaves out a portion. The repertoire holds about 92,000 clones, with almost 95% as singletons. The receptor was derived from a female donor with multiple sclerosis, enrolled in a pregnancy study. The input for sequencing was peripheral blood, taken in the third trimester of pregnancy. The chain combines TRBV10-3 with TRBJ2-1; 13 bases agree with TRBD2. Written as DNA, the CDR3 is TGTGCCATCAGTGACTGGACTAGCGGGAGCAATGAGCAGTTCTTC. Its translation: CAISDWTSGSNEQFF.